The 9 T cell receptor beta chains reported below all come from one sample, sequenced in a study of T cell responses to AZD1222 COVID-19 vaccine. Profiled with immunoSEQ multiplex PCR; TCRdb holds only in-frame clones, not every one. This sample has over 130,000 clones, with 80% to 95% found just once. The specimen comprised peripheral blood, sampled 28 days after the second AZD1222 dose. The receptors derive from an adult who received the AZD1222 COVID-19 vaccine.

The J gene is TRBJ2-1, the V gene TRBV27; 9 nucleotides align to TRBD2. Germline V lookup: CDR1 MNHEY, CDR2 SMNVEV (reference sequence). This CDR3 spans 14 amino acids. With 5 bases clipped from V and 4 bases from J, the junction kept 3 bases outside the gene matches. CDR3 loop: CASSGTSPYNEQFF. As DNA, the CDR3 is TGTGCCAGCAGTGGGACTAGCCCGTACAATGAGCAGTTCTTC.

With respect to this clone: The same CDR3 arises from other DNA sequences in this sample as well. J is TRBJ1-3 and V is TRBV12-3 or TRBV12-4; no clear D gene. V lost 6 bases and J 6 bases, leaving 9 bases between the germline ends. The CDR3 length is 12 residues. The CDR3 region has the DNA TGTGCCAGCAGCCTGCTCGAAAACACCATATATTTT. It specifies CASSLLENTIYF.

The V gene is TRBV6-1, the J gene TRBJ2-3, with 13 bases matching TRBD2. V lost 3 bases to trimming and J lost 4 bases; unmatched junction nucleotides: 1. The length of the CDR3 is 15 residues. Germline CDR1 reads MNHNS; CDR2 reads SASEGT. In nucleotides, the CDR3 is TGTGCCAGCAGTGAGACTAGCGGGAGGTCAGATACGCAGTATTTT. Translation gives CASSETSGRSDTQYF.

This sequence joins TRBV29-1 and TRBJ1-1; 8 bases fit TRBD1. The CDR3 sequence is 16 residues long. Germline V gene sequence: CDR1 SQVTM, CDR2 ANQGSEA. V shed 1 base, J shed 3 bases, and the junction held 10 bases outside the gene matches. The CDR3 here is CSVEGGRGHEYTEAFF. CDR3 nucleotides: TGCAGCGTTGAAGGCGGCAGGGGGCACGAGTACACTGAAGCTTTCTTT.

The rearrangement links TRBV4-3 to TRBJ2-3, with 16 bases fitting TRBD2. Germline CDR1 and CDR2: LGHNA and YSLEER. The CDR3 is 19 residues long. With 0 bases clipped from V and 1 base from J, the junction kept 4 bases outside the gene matches. CDR3 DNA sequence: TGCGCCAGCAGCCAAGATGGGACTAGCGGGAGGGCGCGCACAGATACGCAGTATTTT. Protein: CASSQDGTSGRARTDTQYF.

The chain has TRBV19 and TRBJ2-2; D gene ambiguous. Germline-derived CDR1 and CDR2 are LNHDA and SQIVND (reference sequence). The V gene lost 6 bases and the J gene lost 4 bases, with 9 bases spanning the gap. This CDR3 has 13 amino acids. In DNA form, the CDR3 reads TGTGCCAGTAGCACTGAACTCACCGGGGAGCTGTTTTTT. Amino acids: CASSTELTGELFF.

The genes are TRBV12-1 and TRBJ2-1. TRBV12-1 is a listed pseudogene. This CDR3 spans 17 amino acids. The CDR3, as DNA: TGTGCCAGCAGCTTTGCGTGGGTTAAAGGGTCCTACAATGAGCAGTTCTTC. It translates to CASSFAWVKGSYNEQFF.

A remark on this clone: The sample contains more than one DNA sequence encoding this CDR3. V is TRBV18 and J is TRBJ1-4; D not certain. CDR3 size: 13 residues. Germline V lookup: CDR1 KGHSH, CDR2 LQKENI. With 4 bases removed from V and 0 bases from J, the gap between germline ends came to 3 bases. The CDR3 DNA follows: TGTGCCAGCTCACGTGCAACTAATGAAAAACTGTTTTTT. Translation: CASSRATNEKLFF.

This chain uses TRBV6-2 or TRBV6-3 with TRBJ2-7, with D perhaps matching TRBD1 (5 bases). The ends were cut back, 5 bases at V and 7 bases at J, with 9 bases in the middle. CDR1 and CDR2 (germline): MNHEY, SVGEGT. The CDR3 is 11 residues long. The CDR3 nucleotides are TGTGCCAGCAGTCAGACAGATGAGCAGTACTTC. This sequence encodes CASSQTDEQYF.